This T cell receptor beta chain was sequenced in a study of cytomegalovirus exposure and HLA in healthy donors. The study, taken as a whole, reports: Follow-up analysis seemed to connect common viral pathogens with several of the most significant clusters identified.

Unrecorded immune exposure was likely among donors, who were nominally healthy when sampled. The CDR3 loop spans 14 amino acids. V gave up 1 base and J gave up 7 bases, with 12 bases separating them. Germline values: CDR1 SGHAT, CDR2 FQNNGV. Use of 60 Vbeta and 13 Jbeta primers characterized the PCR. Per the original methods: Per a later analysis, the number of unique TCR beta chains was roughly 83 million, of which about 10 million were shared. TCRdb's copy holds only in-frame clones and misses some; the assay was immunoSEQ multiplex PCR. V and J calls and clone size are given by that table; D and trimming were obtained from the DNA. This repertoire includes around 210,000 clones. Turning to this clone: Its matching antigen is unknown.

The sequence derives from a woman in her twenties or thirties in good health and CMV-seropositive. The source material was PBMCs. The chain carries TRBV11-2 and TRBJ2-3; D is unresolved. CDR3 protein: CASSLATYAHTQYF. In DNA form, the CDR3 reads TGTGCCAGCAGCTTAGCCACTTACGCCCATACGCAGTATTTT.